A selection of T cell receptor beta chains follows, all from one sample in a study of vaccination and CD4 T cells after COVID-19. TCRdb used MiXCR to reprocess the PCR reads, holding one entry per CDR3 protein. Of 20,000 to 25,000 distinct CDR3 sequences in the sample, roughly 67% were seen once. Their specific antigens are unknown. Sequencing used CD4+ T cells from blood, cultured in vitro, obtained after SARS-CoV-2 vaccination. These receptor sequences come from a human donor who received a COVID-19 vaccine. Both conserved end residues are part of each CDR3. The order of the fields is V gene, J gene, D gene, clone size, CDR3 protein, CDR3 DNA. The D gene is left open where the match is weak. Only some rows state a clone size, as once, few, many or a class for expanded clones.

TRBV20-1	TRBJ2-3	TRBD2	NA	CSAREASGGTDTQYF	TGCAGTGCTAGAGAGGCTAGCGGGGGCACAGATACGCAGTATTTT
TRBV5-1	TRBJ1-2	TRBD1	NA	CASSPGQGEYGYTF	TGCGCCAGCAGCCCGGGACAGGGAGAATATGGCTACACCTTC
TRBV2	TRBJ1-5	NA	few	CASKEGGRRSNQPQHF	TGTGCCAGCAAAGAAGGGGGGCGTCGGAGCAATCAGCCCCAGCATTTT
TRBV6-4	TRBJ1-1	NA	once	CASSVVSGDTEAFF	TGTGCCAGCAGTGTTGTATCAGGGGACACTGAAGCTTTCTTT
TRBV19	TRBJ1-2	NA	few	CASSMGVQDYFGYGYTF	TGTGCCAGTAGTATGGGAGTACAGGACTATTTCGGCTATGGCTACACCTTC
TRBV7-8	TRBJ1-2	NA	NA	CASSLEPEATTYTF	TGTGCCAGCAGCTTAGAGCCAGAAGCTACTACCTACACCTTC
TRBV30	TRBJ2-7	TRBD1	NA	CAWTRDRASSYEQYF	TGTGCCTGGACAAGGGACAGGGCATCCTCCTACGAGCAGTACTTC
TRBV15	TRBJ2-2	NA	NA	CATRGPRTLLATGELFF	TGTGCCACCCGGGGACCGAGGACTCTCCTGGCCACCGGGGAGCTGTTTTTT
TRBV20-1	TRBJ2-3	NA	NA	CSAREPDLTDTQYF	TGCAGTGCTAGAGAGCCTGACCTCACAGATACGCAGTATTTT
TRBV2	TRBJ1-2	NA	NA	CASSGPYGYTF	TGTGCCAGCAGTGGGCCTTATGGCTACACCTTC
TRBV6-1	TRBJ2-5	NA	few	CASSELGLQETQYF	TGTGCCAGCAGTGAACTTGGGTTGCAAGAGACCCAGTACTTC
TRBV30	TRBJ2-5	NA	NA	CALNPASQETQYF	TGTGCCTTAAACCCGGCATCCCAAGAGACCCAGTACTTC
TRBV2	TRBJ1-6	NA	NA	CASSPPDGQNSPLHF	TGTGCCAGCAGTCCCCCCGATGGACAGAATTCACCCCTCCACTTT
TRBV6-5	TRBJ2-1	TRBD2	NA	CASSYGSGGSYNEQFF	TGTGCCAGCAGTTACGGTAGCGGGGGGTCCTACAATGAGCAGTTCTTC
TRBV30	TRBJ2-7	NA	NA	CAWSVKAGAPYEQYF	TGTGCCTGGAGTGTAAAGGCGGGGGCCCCCTACGAGCAGTACTTC
TRBV5-4	TRBJ2-7	TRBD1	NA	CASSLDRGTYEQYF	TGTGCCAGCAGCTTGGACAGGGGTACTTACGAGCAGTACTTC
TRBV25-1	TRBJ2-5	NA	few	CASSAPGNQETQYF	TGTGCCAGCAGTGCCCCGGGAAACCAAGAGACCCAGTACTTC
TRBV2	TRBJ2-7	NA	NA	CASGPPEEQYF	TGTGCCAGCGGCCCCCCCGAGGAGCAGTACTTC
TRBV19	TRBJ1-1	NA	NA	CASQTGAGRNTEAFF	TGTGCCAGCCAAACGGGGGCCGGAAGGAACACTGAAGCTTTCTTT
TRBV6-1	TRBJ2-3	TRBD1	NA	CASSDWTGGIDGDTQYF	TGTGCCAGCAGTGATTGGACAGGGGGGATCGATGGGGATACGCAGTATTTT
TRBV5-4	TRBJ2-5	TRBD2	NA	CASSPGLAGGWGETQYF	TGTGCCAGCAGCCCGGGACTAGCGGGGGGTTGGGGAGAGACCCAGTACTTC
TRBV6-5	TRBJ1-4	NA	NA	CASSYSGIRTNEKLFF	TGTGCCAGCAGTTACTCAGGAATCAGGACTAATGAAAAACTGTTTTTT
TRBV20-1	TRBJ1-6	TRBD1	few	CSARGGDRDYNSPLHF	TGCAGTGCTAGAGGGGGGGACAGGGACTATAATTCACCCCTCCACTTT
TRBV2	TRBJ2-3	TRBD1	NA	CASSRDRVSTDTQYF	TGTGCCAGCAGCCGCGACAGGGTTAGCACAGATACGCAGTATTTT
TRBV5-1	TRBJ1-1	NA	NA	CASTPSSGMNTEAFF	TGCGCCAGCACCCCCTCGTCGGGGATGAACACTGAAGCTTTCTTT
TRBV20-1	TRBJ1-5	TRBD1	NA	CSAIPGGYGQPQHF	TGCAGTGCTATCCCAGGGGGCTATGGTCAGCCCCAGCATTTT
TRBV24-1	TRBJ2-2	NA	NA	CATSDPTANTGELFF	TGTGCCACCAGTGATCCGACAGCGAACACCGGGGAGCTGTTTTTT
TRBV30	TRBJ1-5	NA	few	CAWSVLGRREPQHF	TGTGCCTGGAGTGTACTGGGCAGGCGGGAGCCCCAGCATTTT
TRBV27	TRBJ1-2	TRBD1	few	CASSIKQGAGYTF	TGTGCCAGCAGTATCAAACAGGGGGCTGGATACACCTTC
TRBV24-1	TRBJ2-3	NA	NA	CATSDVRPDSTSTDTQYF	TGTGCCACCAGTGACGTAAGACCTGACAGTACTAGCACAGATACGCAGTATTTT
TRBV6-5	TRBJ2-1	TRBD2	NA	CASSYRRLAGPREQFF	TGTGCCAGCAGTTACCGAAGACTAGCGGGGCCTAGAGAGCAGTTCTTC
TRBV7-2	TRBJ2-3	NA	NA	CASSLLGRQSTDTQYF	TGTGCCAGCAGCCTCCTGGGACGGCAGTCCACAGATACGCAGTATTTT
TRBV6-1	TRBJ2-3	NA	once	CASVALRDTQYF	TGTGCCAGCGTAGCGTTACGAGATACGCAGTATTTT
TRBV29-1	TRBJ2-2	NA	NA	CSVAEGERTGELFF	TGCAGCGTTGCAGAAGGGGAGAGAACCGGGGAGCTGTTTTTT
TRBV5-1	TRBJ1-2	NA	NA	CASSSGTHGYTF	TGCGCCAGCAGCTCCGGGACACATGGCTACACCTTC
TRBV6-1	TRBJ2-5	TRBD2	NA	CASRKLLTSGGAFQETQYF	TGTGCCAGCAGAAAACTATTGACTAGCGGGGGGGCCTTCCAAGAGACCCAGTACTTC
TRBV5-1	TRBJ1-2	NA	NA	CASSLEQGGYTF	TGCGCCAGCAGCTTGGAGCAGGGGGGCTACACCTTC
TRBV6-1	TRBJ2-3	NA	NA	CASSGQVTRYF	TGTGCCAGCAGTGGACAGGTTACTAGGTATTTT
TRBV21-1	TRBJ2-7	NA	NA	CASIPPQGSYEQYF	TGTGCCAGCATCCCTCCGCAGGGTTCCTACGAGCAGTACTTC
TRBV10-3	TRBJ2-7	TRBD1	NA	CAITPQGKNEQYF	TGTGCCATCACCCCACAGGGGAAGAACGAGCAGTACTTC